This T cell receptor (beta chain) derives from a study of spatial heterogeneity in lung cancer. Study results and limitations: Counts of expanded alpha and beta TCRs within tumors tracked the tumor nonsynonymous mutation count.

Described time point: sample taken at primary tumor resection. Single TCR cDNA molecules each had their own unique molecular identifier. MiXCR was run by TCRdb on the 5' RACE reads, yielding one entry per CDR3 protein. This repertoire shows 100,000 or so distinct CDR3 sequences, around 4.8% found once; its top ten account for about 20%. This clonotype has at least ten counts. Its specificity is unknown. V gave up 6 bases and J gave up 7 bases; unmatched junction bases: 9. This CDR3 has 15 residues. Germline V gives CDR1 SNHLY, CDR2 FYNNEI. The receptor was derived from a male donor with early-stage non-small cell lung cancer. This rearrangement joins TRBV2 to TRBJ2-4, with 10 bases matching TRBD1. The starting material was lung tumor tissue, obtained at surgery. CDR3: CASSQRRQGANIQYF. CDR3 coding DNA: TGTGCCAGCAGCCAGAGAAGACAGGGGGCTAACATTCAGTACTTC.